The T cell receptor (beta chain) under discussion was sequenced for a study of siplizumab effects on memory and regulatory T cells. Regarding the study as a whole: With siplizumab, mappable alloreactive CD4+ clones averaged about 70% Treg-derived, versus about 29% in controls. The alloresponse seemed to draw substantially on naive T cells, which appeared more diverse than memory cells.

Concerning this clone itself: Its antigen is unknown.

Assay: immunoSEQ multiplex PCR; the TCRdb copy retains only in-frame clones and omits some. The table shows 100,000 to 120,000 clones, with over 85% occurring only once. The sequenced sample was CD4+ T cells sorted from blood. The TCR sequence derives from a human donor in good health.

Here the CDR3 DNA reads TGTGCCAGCACTTGGAGGCCAGGGTCCCAAGAGACCCAGTACTTC. Translated: CASTWRPGSQETQYF. The gene calls are TRBV11-2 and TRBJ2-5, with D perhaps matching TRBD1 or TRBD2 (5 bases each). Germline V lookup: CDR1 SGHAT, CDR2 FQNNGV. Trimming stripped 7 bases from V and 1 base from J, with 16 bases between. This CDR3 comprises 15 residues.